Shown below are 29 T cell receptor beta chains from a single sample sequenced in a study of blood T cell repertoires in COVID-19. Produced via immunoSEQ multiplex PCR; TCRdb's table is partial and in-frame only. The sample consists of some 320,000 clones, over 75% of them appearing once. The sequenced sample was peripheral blood. These receptors came from a woman in her 50s who had recovered from COVID-19.

The chain recombines TRBV6-6 with TRBJ1-1, with D hard to call. V was pared by 2 bases and J by 0 bases, with 4 bases between. The CDR3 runs to 13 residues. Germline assignment: CDR1 MNHNY and CDR2 SVGAGI (reference sequence). This CDR3 reads CASSYNMNTEAFF. In DNA form, the CDR3 reads TGTGCCAGCAGTTACAATATGAACACTGAAGCTTTCTTT.

The chain has TRBV6-5 and TRBJ1-2; TRBD1 matches at 7 bases. In germline, CDR1 is MNHEY, CDR2 SVGAGI. This CDR3 contains 14 residues. Trimming cost V 6 bases and J 8 bases; bases outside gene matches: 12. The CDR3 reads CASRPNRGGGGYTF. CDR3 sequence (DNA): TGTGCCAGCAGGCCTAACAGGGGTGGAGGGGGCTACACCTTC.

This chain uses TRBV7-2 with TRBJ2-5, with 8 bases lining up with TRBD2. CDR1 and CDR2 from the germline V gene are SGHTA and FQGNSA. V lost 5 bases, J lost 4 bases, and 9 bases stayed unmatched. The CDR3 covers 15 residues. CDR3 sequence: CASSPQTSELETQYF. CDR3 DNA: TGTGCCAGCAGCCCGCAGACTAGCGAACTAGAGACCCAGTACTTC.

This rearrangement joins TRBV28 to TRBJ1-1; D is unresolved. The length of the CDR3 is 13 residues. The germline gives CDR1 MDHEN, CDR2 SYDVKM. Trimming removed 3 bases at V and 1 base at J, with 6 bases between. The CDR3 protein is CASSFARNTEAFF. The DNA of the CDR3 is TGTGCCAGCAGTTTTGCCAGGAACACTGAAGCTTTCTTT.

The rearrangement joins TRBV5-1 to TRBJ2-2, with no clear D. The CDR3 has 14 amino acids. V lost 4 bases to trimming and J lost 7 bases, with 14 bases between them. Germline assignment: CDR1 SGHRS and CDR2 YFSETQ. CDR3 region: CASSPPERDGELFF. As DNA, the CDR3 is TGCGCCAGCAGCCCGCCTGAGCGAGACGGGGAGCTGTTTTTT.

Written as DNA, the CDR3 is TGTGCCAGCAGCCCTCTGGGGGGGGGCGTGCCCGGGGAGCTGTTTTTT. It codes for CASSPLGGGVPGELFF. The V and J genes are TRBV5-4 and TRBJ2-2, with a weak D call TRBD2 (7 bases). V lost 4 bases, J lost 6 bases, and 19 bases lay in between. Germline CDR1 reads SGHNT; CDR2 reads YYREEE (reference sequence). CDR3 size: 16 residues.

V usage is TRBV5-5 and J usage is TRBJ2-1; 9 bases are shared with TRBD2. V gave up 5 bases and J gave up 4 bases; unmatched junction bases: 13. The germline V gene has CDR1 SGHKS and CDR2 YYEKEE (reference sequence). The CDR3 is made up of 17 amino acids. The CDR3 DNA reads as TGTGCCAGCAGGGATTGGGAGCGGGGGGACGATTACAATGAGCAGTTCTTC. This encodes CASRDWERGDDYNEQFF. Full variable domain (remainder filled in from reference TRBV5-5 and TRBJ2-1): DAGVTQSPTHLIKTRGQQVTLRCSPISGHKSVSWYQQVLGQGPQFIFQYYEKEERGRGNFPDRFSARQFPNYSSELNVNALLLGDSALYLCASRDWERGDDYNEQFFGPGTRLTVL.

This clone was counted a few times. This rearrangement joins TRBV7-3 to TRBJ2-5; TRBD1 matches at 7 bases. CDR3 size: 16 residues. J was trimmed by 5 bases and V by 2 bases; bases with no gene match: 11. Germline CDR1 SGHTA, CDR2 FQGTGA. The CDR3 DNA reads as TGTGCCAGCAGCTTAGGCGTGACAGGGATTAGCGAGACCCAGTACTTC. Translating gives CASSLGVTGISETQYF.

V usage is TRBV10-3 and J usage is TRBJ2-2, with 11 positions matching TRBD2. The CDR3 is made up of 19 amino acids. V was pared by 6 bases and J by 5 bases, with 17 bases of the junction left unmatched. From germline, CDR1 is ENHRY and CDR2 SYGVKD. In nucleotides, the CDR3 is TGTGCCATCAGGGGGGTAGCGGGAGGGACGGGTCCGACGACCGGGGAGCTGTTTTTT. Translated: CAIRGVAGGTGPTTGELFF.

The chain recombines TRBV6-4 with TRBJ2-7; 11 positions agree with TRBD2. Germline V lookup: CDR1 MRHNA, CDR2 SNTAGT. V was clipped by 10 bases and J by 1 base; unmatched bases: 12. This CDR3 contains 16 residues. The CDR3 loop is CATEEIAGGPSYEQYF. The CDR3 nucleotides read TGTGCCACCGAGGAGATAGCGGGAGGGCCTTCCTACGAGCAGTACTTC.

This clone was recorded only once. The J gene is TRBJ2-7, the V gene TRBV10-3, with 8 bases matching TRBD1. Germline assignment: CDR1 ENHRY and CDR2 SYGVKD. This CDR3 region has 14 residues. Trimming at V came to 4 bases and at J to 5 bases, leaving 7 bases not matched to a gene. CDR3 amino acids: CAISGGQGLNEQYF. The CDR3 bases are TGTGCCATCAGTGGCGGACAGGGCCTTAACGAGCAGTACTTC.

Here the CDR3 reads CASSKSGGQPQHF. CDR3 in DNA: TGTGCCAGTAGTAAGTCAGGGGGTCAGCCCCAGCATTTT. V usage is TRBV19 and J usage is TRBJ1-5; TRBD1 aligns across 7 bases. V shed 4 bases, J shed 6 bases, and the junction held 3 bases outside the gene matches. The CDR3 runs 13 residues. Germline lookup yields CDR1 LNHDA and CDR2 SQIVND (reference sequence).

The chain recombines TRBV4-3 with TRBJ2-1; D gene uncertain. Per the germline V gene, CDR1 is LGHNA and CDR2 is YSLEER. The CDR3 is 13 amino acids. Trimming pared 4 bases from V and 5 bases from J, leaving 9 bases between. The CDR3 loop is CASSLTANNEQFF. CDR3 coding DNA: TGCGCCAGCAGCCTAACAGCAAACAATGAGCAGTTCTTC.

This chain uses TRBV11-2 with TRBJ2-1; the match to TRBD1 covers 9 bases. V shed 5 bases, J shed 6 bases, and the junction held 8 bases outside the gene matches. Germline V gene lookup returns CDR1 SGHAT and CDR2 FQNNGV. The CDR3 length is 15 residues. The CDR3 is CASSAGQGGPNEQFF. CDR3 DNA sequence: TGTGCCAGCAGCGCGGGACAGGGAGGGCCCAATGAGCAGTTCTTC.

This chain uses TRBV3-1 (or the pseudogene TRBV3-2) with TRBJ1-5; D remains unclear. The CDR3 loop spans 17 amino acids. V lost 2 bases to trimming and J lost 2 bases, with 16 bases between them. Germline lookup yields CDR1 LGHDT and CDR2 YNNKEL (reference sequence). The CDR3 DNA is TGTGCCAGCAGCCAACCGAGGAGGCAGGCGGGCAATCAGCCCCAGCATTTT. It yields the protein CASSQPRRQAGNQPQHF.

The rearrangement uses TRBV5-1 and TRBJ2-1, with 7 bases identical to TRBD2. V was pared by 5 bases and J by 0 bases, with 11 bases of the junction left unmatched. Per germline, CDR1 SGHRS and CDR2 YFSETQ. The CDR3 has 17 residues. The chain's CDR3 is CASSPSGTTSSYNEQFF. DNA of the CDR3: TGCGCCAGCAGTCCCTCGGGGACTACCAGCTCCTACAATGAGCAGTTCTTC.

This sequence joins TRBV28 and TRBJ2-6, with D perhaps TRBD2 (5 bases). V gave up 5 bases and J gave up 4 bases, with 15 bases separating them. The germline V gene encodes CDR1 MDHEN and CDR2 SYDVKM. This CDR3 spans 16 amino acids. The CDR3 is CASSQMGDGGANVLTF. The CDR3, as DNA: TGTGCCAGCAGTCAAATGGGAGACGGAGGGGCCAACGTCCTGACTTTC.

V gene TRBV25-1 combines with J gene TRBJ2-5; TRBD2 aligns across 10 bases. V lost 4 bases and J lost 3; bases outside the gene matches: 14. In germline, CDR1 is MGHDK, CDR2 SYGVNS. The CDR3 covers 18 residues. CDR3 coding DNA: TGTGCCAGCAGTGGTCCGGGACTAGCGTTTCCCTCCAAAGAGACCCAGTACTTC. It codes for CASSGPGLAFPSKETQYF.

The chain joins TRBV5-5 to TRBJ2-7, with TRBD1 matching 9 bases. V was pared by 2 bases and J by 5 bases, with 8 bases of the junction left unmatched. Germline V gene lookup returns CDR1 SGHKS and CDR2 YYEKEE (reference sequence). The CDR3 totals 15 residues. CDR3 sequence (DNA): TGTGCCAGCAGCTTTCGTATGGGACAGGGAAACGAGCAGTACTTC. Its translation: CASSFRMGQGNEQYF.

This chain connects TRBV7-2 to TRBJ1-3; D unclear. V was clipped by 1 base and J by 3 bases, with 13 bases between them. This CDR3 contains 16 residues. Germline lookup yields CDR1 SGHTA and CDR2 FQGNSA. Here the CDR3 reads CASSLVRYGFGNTIYF. CDR3 in DNA: TGTGCCAGCAGCTTAGTGCGTTACGGGTTTGGAAACACCATATATTTT. The entire variable domain, with the rest obtained from reference TRBV7-2 and TRBJ1-3, is as follows: GAGVSQSPSNKVTEKGKDVELRCDPISGHTALYWYRQSLGQGLEFLIYFQGNSAPDKSGLPSDRFSAERTGGSVSTLTIQRTQQEDSAVYLCASSLVRYGFGNTIYFGEGSWLTVV.

The rearrangement uses TRBV12-3 or TRBV12-4 and TRBJ2-7, with D possibly being TRBD1 (5 bases). The CDR3 extends over 13 amino acids. V dropped 6 bases and J dropped 2 bases, with 11 bases sitting between them. CDR3 in DNA: TGTGCCAGCAGCGCGCAGGGCCCCTACGAGCAGTACTTC. Encoded protein: CASSAQGPYEQYF.

V and J are TRBV20-1 and TRBJ1-1; tentatively, D is TRBD1 (5 bases). The V end lost 3 bases, the J end lost 5 bases, and 25 bases lay between the germline ends. This CDR3 has 17 residues. Per germline, CDR1 DFQATT and CDR2 SNEGSKA (reference sequence). This chain's CDR3 is CSASRLWDFLWRTEAFF. CDR3 sequence (DNA): TGCAGTGCTAGTAGATTGTGGGACTTTTTGTGGCGGACTGAAGCTTTCTTT.

This chain uses TRBV5-1 with TRBJ2-5, with 7 nucleotides matching TRBD1. Germline V gene sequence: CDR1 SGHRS, CDR2 YFSETQ. The CDR3 covers 15 residues. The V and J ends lost 0 bases and 3 bases, in that order; junction bases with no gene match: 5. CDR3 amino acids: CASSLDPGGEETQYF. In nucleotides, the CDR3 is TGCGCCAGCAGCTTGGACCCAGGGGGTGAAGAGACCCAGTACTTC.

This sequence joins TRBV4-1 and TRBJ1-2, with a tentative D call TRBD1 (6 bases). CDR1 and CDR2 from the germline V gene are MGHRA and YSYEKL. The CDR3 is 15 amino acids. V was cut by 3 bases and J by 3 bases, with 14 bases left in between. The CDR3, as DNA: TGCGCCAGCAGCCATCAACAGGGCTCAGACTATGGCTACACCTTC. Translating gives CASSHQQGSDYGYTF.

In DNA, the CDR3 is TGCGCCAGCAGCCGGGGGGGTTCGGATCAGCCCCAGCATTTT. This gives the protein CASSRGGSDQPQHF. The chain recombines TRBV5-1 with TRBJ1-5; TRBD1 is a possible D gene (5 bases). Germline V gene sequence: CDR1 SGHRS, CDR2 YFSETQ. The CDR3 runs 14 residues. Deletions cut 4 bases from V and 5 bases from J, with 13 bases between.

A single count supports this clone. The J gene is TRBJ1-2, the V gene TRBV7-3; 10 bases agree with TRBD1. The length of the CDR3 is 13 residues. The ends lost 4 bases at V and 8 bases at J; junction bases unmatched: 4. CDR1 SGHTA and CDR2 FQGTGA come from the germline V gene. The CDR3 is CASSWGQGYGYTF. CDR3 nucleotide sequence: TGTGCCAGCAGCTGGGGACAGGGGTACGGCTACACCTTC.

This clone was counted only a few times. Other DNA sequences of this sample code for an identical CDR3. V and J are TRBV5-1 and TRBJ1-1, with 8 positions matching TRBD1. The CDR3 loop spans 13 amino acids. Germline values: CDR1 SGHRS, CDR2 YFSETQ. The J segment lost 3 bases and the V segment lost 4 bases, leaving 2 bases of the junction unmatched. Here the CDR3 DNA reads TGCGCCAGCAGCGCGACAGGGGACACTGAAGCTTTCTTT. Translated: CASSATGDTEAFF.

This chain joins TRBV5-1 and TRBJ1-2, with D tentatively TRBD1 (6 bases). V was trimmed by 5 bases and J by 2 bases, leaving 13 bases between them. CDR1 is SGHRS, CDR2 YFSETQ, per germline. This CDR3 contains 14 residues. This chain's CDR3 is CASSPGHTNYGYTF. CDR3 DNA: TGCGCCAGCAGTCCGGGACATACCAACTATGGCTACACCTTC.

This clone was recorded a few times. CDR3 bases: TGTGCCATCAGTGAGTCGGTAGCGGGGGGGCCGTTAAACATTCAGTACTTC. Its protein product is CAISESVAGGPLNIQYF. The chain combines TRBV10-3 with TRBJ2-4, with TRBD2 identical over 11 bases. CDR1 and CDR2 (germline): ENHRY, SYGVKD. The CDR3 extends over 17 amino acids. The V gene end was trimmed by 0 bases and the J gene end by 6 bases; junction bases not matched to a gene: 7.